This TCR beta chain comes out of a study of PD-1 blockade in classical Hodgkin lymphoma. Every patient experienced relapse after autologous stem cell transplantation, and brentuximab vedotin exposure varied. Some clones are missing from TCRdb's copy, which holds only in-frame ones; the method was immunoSEQ multiplex PCR. The data hold approximately 79,000 clones, with 92% observed a single time. Study conclusions and caveats: Similar baseline diversity was found in complete responders and newly diagnosed patients. CD4+ TCR diversity, unlike CD8+, climbed significantly by C4D1.

Germline loops: CDR1 MNHEY, CDR2 SMNVEV (reference sequence). Between the trimmed V and J ends, which lost 3 bases and 8 bases, there was a span of 10 bases. The CDR3 totals 13 residues. Remarks on this clone: Its antigen is currently unknown.

The chain uses TRBV27 and TRBJ1-4; D remains unclear. This clonotype was sampled from a human donor with classical Hodgkin lymphoma. Sequences were derived from peripheral blood mononuclear cells (PBMCs), sampled before the second cycle of nivolumab. CDR3 sequence reads: CASSFRREEKLFF. Here the CDR3 DNA reads TGTGCCAGCAGTTTCCGACGGGAGGAAAAACTGTTTTTT.